This T cell receptor beta chain was recovered during a study of blood T cell repertoires in COVID-19. Study-wide background: The origin of the acute and convalescent COVID-19 samples was the United States, Italy and Spain. In each case, the material was cDNA or gDNA derived from T cells, B-cell-depleted T cells, or PBMCs.

The CDR3 covers 15 residues. Germline CDR1 is SGHRS and CDR2 is YFSETQ. V lost 4 bases to trimming and J lost 3 bases, with 15 bases between them. This clone is a singleton in its sample. Data came from immunoSEQ multiplex PCR; TCRdb stores just in-frame clones and leaves some out. Among 150,000 to 200,000 clones listed, roughly nine tenths were seen once. The receptor's source is a woman aged 80 or over in a cohort sampled during active or convalescent COVID-19. The chain is built from TRBV5-1 and TRBJ2-3, with a tentative D call TRBD2 (6 bases). Sequenced sample: peripheral blood. The CDR3 bases are TGCGCCAGCAGCCGGGGGTCTAGCTTTACAGATACGCAGTATTTT. Encoded protein: CASSRGSSFTDTQYF. The complete variable domain, with remaining parts taken from reference TRBV5-1 and TRBJ2-3, reads KAGVTQTPRYLIKTRGQQVTLSCSPISGHRSVSWYQQTPGQGLQFLFEYFSETQRNKGNFPGRFSGRQFSNSRSEMNVSTLELGDSALYLCASSRGSSFTDTQYFGPGTRLTVL.